These 27 T cell receptor beta chains were sequenced from one sample in a study of blood T cell repertoires in COVID-19. Generated by immunoSEQ multiplex PCR, the TCRdb table keeps only in-frame clones and is missing some. The sample holds about 400,000 clones, roughly 90% seen once. The material sequenced was peripheral blood. These receptors all come from a woman aged 60 to 75 with COVID-19, enrolled during active disease.

V and J are TRBV9 and TRBJ1-2; D is undetermined. Trimming took 0 bases from V and 5 from J, leaving 20 bases between them. The CDR3 loop spans 17 amino acids. Germline V lookup: CDR1 SGDLS, CDR2 YYNGEE. For the CDR3, the DNA is TGTGCCAGCAGCGTAGGTGGAACAGACACATTAGATTATGGCTACACCTTC. This gives the protein CASSVGGTDTLDYGYTF.

Only one count was recorded for this clone. The CDR3 region is CASRYLSVDYGYTF. Written as DNA, the CDR3 is TGTGCCAGCAGGTACCTTTCGGTGGACTATGGCTACACCTTC. The chain has TRBV2 and TRBJ1-2; the D is unclear. The germline V gene has CDR1 SNHLY and CDR2 FYNNEI. There are 14 residues in the CDR3. V lost 6 bases to trimming and J lost 3 bases, with 14 bases between them. Together with reference TRBV2 and TRBJ1-2, the CDR3 gives the full variable domain: EPEVTQTPSHQVTQMGQEVILRCVPISNHLYFYWYRQILGQKVEFLVSFYNNEISEKSEIFDDQFSVERPDGSNFTLKIRSTKLEDSAMYFCASRYLSVDYGYTFGSGTRLTVV.

This clone was observed once. The V and J genes are TRBV25-1 and TRBJ2-1, with 7 bases fitting TRBD2. CDR3 length: 15 amino acids. Unmatched junction bases numbered 7, after V lost 4 bases and J lost 4 bases. Per germline, CDR1 MGHDK and CDR2 SYGVNS. The CDR3 DNA reads TGTGCCAGCAGTGGGGCATGGCGGGGGTACAATGAGCAGTTCTTC. This sequence encodes CASSGAWRGYNEQFF. Full variable domain (outside the CDR3, taken from reference TRBV25-1 and TRBJ2-1): EADIYQTPRYLVIGTGKKITLECSQTMGHDKMYWYQQDPGMELHLIHYSYGVNSTEKGDLSSESTVSRIRTEHFPLTLESARPSHTSQYLCASSGAWRGYNEQFFGPGTRLTVL.

This chain uses TRBV1 with TRBJ2-4; the table names TRBD2, a call not compared with the DNA. TRBV1 is described as a pseudogene. The length of the CDR3 is 17 residues. The CDR3 DNA follows: TGCACCAGCAGCCAAGACCCGGGCGGGGGAGCCAAAAACATTCAGTACTTC. Amino acids: CTSSQDPGGGAKNIQYF.

The genes are TRBV5-1 and TRBJ2-2, with D maybe TRBD2 (5 bases). The CDR3 consists of 16 residues. V lost 0 bases and J lost 6, with 15 bases in between. Germline loops: CDR1 SGHRS, CDR2 YFSETQ. The CDR3 nucleotides are TGCGCCAGCAGCTTGGTGACGGCCGTTAGCGCCGGGGAGCTGTTTTTT. This encodes CASSLVTAVSAGELFF. The full variable domain, in which reference TRBV5-1 and TRBJ2-2 provide the parts outside the CDR3, is KAGVTQTPRYLIKTRGQQVTLSCSPISGHRSVSWYQQTPGQGLQFLFEYFSETQRNKGNFPGRFSGRQFSNSRSEMNVSTLELGDSALYLCASSLVTAVSAGELFFGEGSRLTVL.

This clone has only a few counts. The chain has TRBV14 and TRBJ1-1; possibly TRBD1 for D (6 bases). V shed 4 bases and J shed 0 bases, with 21 bases lying between them. Germline V gene lookup returns CDR1 SGHDN and CDR2 FVKESK. This CDR3 region has 18 residues. The CDR3 nucleotides are TGTGCCAGCAGCCTTCATCTAGGGGGGGACATCCTGAACACTGAAGCTTTCTTT. This codes for CASSLHLGGDILNTEAFF. The entire variable domain, with the rest obtained from reference TRBV14 and TRBJ1-1, is as follows: EAGVTQFPSHSVIEKGQTVTLRCDPISGHDNLYWYRRVMGKEIKFLLHFVKESKQDESGMPNNRFLAERTGGTYSTLKVQPAELEDSGVYFCASSLHLGGDILNTEAFFGQGTRLTVV.

V is TRBV30 and J is TRBJ1-2, with D tentatively TRBD1 (6 bases). V lost 4 bases, J lost 2 bases, and 11 bases lay in between. Germline-derived CDR1 and CDR2 are GTSNPN and SVGIG (reference sequence). There are 13 residues in the CDR3. The CDR3 coding sequence is TGTGCCTGGACGTCCGGGACAAACTATGGCTACACCTTC. It translates to CAWTSGTNYGYTF. Full variable domain (missing parts from reference TRBV30 and TRBJ1-2): SQTIHQWPATLVQPVGSPLSLECTVEGTSNPNLYWYRQAAGRGLQLLFYSVGIGQISSEVPQNLSASRPQDRQFILSSKKLLLSDSGFYLCAWTSGTNYGYTFGSGTRLTVV.

The chain is built from TRBV9 and TRBJ2-2; D is perhaps TRBD2 (6 bases). This CDR3 region has 15 residues. The ends were cut back, 0 bases at V and 5 bases at J, with 11 bases in the middle. Germline values: CDR1 SGDLS, CDR2 YYNGEE. The CDR3 protein is CASSVAIGGTGELFF. DNA of the CDR3: TGTGCCAGCAGCGTAGCCATCGGGGGAACCGGGGAGCTGTTTTTT.

The rearrangement joins TRBV5-1 to TRBJ2-5; 10 bases are a match to TRBD2. CDR1 and CDR2 (germline): SGHRS, YFSETQ. The CDR3 is made up of 16 amino acids. The V and J ends lost 1 base and 5 bases, in that order; junction bases with no gene match: 8. The DNA of the CDR3 is TGCGCCAGCAGCTTGTCGAGCGGGGGGGCCTGGGAGACCCAGTACTTC. Its translation: CASSLSSGGAWETQYF.

V is TRBV19 and J is TRBJ2-4; D unclear. V was shortened by 4 bases and J by 1 base, with 11 bases between the two germline ends. The CDR3 totals 15 residues. The germline V gene encodes CDR1 LNHDA and CDR2 SQIVND (reference sequence). CDR3 residues: CASSTLEFAKNIQYF. The CDR3 DNA reads TGTGCCAGTAGTACCCTTGAGTTTGCCAAAAACATTCAGTACTTC.

The rearrangement joins TRBV6-2 or TRBV6-3 to TRBJ2-1; the match to TRBD2 covers 8 bases. The CDR3 runs 13 residues. Trimming removed 2 bases from V and 14 bases from J; junction bases left unmatched: 8. Germline V gives CDR1 MNHEY, CDR2 SVGEGT. CDR3 amino acids: CASSYRGGSGEFF. The CDR3 nucleotides read TGTGCCAGCAGTTACCGCGGGGGGAGCGGTGAGTTCTTC.

J is TRBJ2-3 and V is TRBV5-1; the D gene is possibly TRBD2 (6 bases). Trimming removed 2 bases at V and 8 bases at J, with 24 bases between. Germline V lookup: CDR1 SGHRS, CDR2 YFSETQ. The CDR3 loop spans 17 amino acids. In DNA form, the CDR3 reads TGCGCCAGCAGCTTCAGAAGCCGGGGACTGGCGGATCCTACGCAGTATTTT. It codes for CASSFRSRGLADPTQYF.

This chain joins TRBV7-8 and TRBJ2-2, with a possible D match to TRBD2 (6 bases). V gave up 5 bases and J gave up 1 base, with 8 bases separating them. This CDR3 has 14 residues. In germline, CDR1 is SGHVS, CDR2 FQNEAQ. The DNA of the CDR3 is TGTGCCAGCAGCCTGGGGGGGAACACCGGGGAGCTGTTTTTT. It is translated as CASSLGGNTGELFF. Full variable domain (rest looked up from reference TRBV7-8 and TRBJ2-2): GAGVSQSPRYKVAKRGQDVALRCDPISGHVSLFWYQQALGQGPEFLTYFQNEAQLDKSGLPSDRFFAERPEGSVSTLKIQRTQQEDSAVYLCASSLGGNTGELFFGEGSRLTVL.

J is TRBJ1-1 and V is TRBV19; 10 nucleotides line up with TRBD1. In germline, CDR1 is LNHDA, CDR2 SQIVND (reference sequence). The trim removed 5 bases at V and 3 bases at J, leaving 6 bases unmatched. The CDR3 extends over 15 amino acids. The CDR3 is CASSPRQGAYTEAFF. DNA for the CDR3: TGTGCCAGTAGTCCAAGACAGGGGGCTTACACTGAAGCTTTCTTT.

V gene TRBV28 combines with J gene TRBJ2-7, with 7 bases matching TRBD1. The V segment lost 5 bases and the J segment 0 bases; nucleotides outside the gene matches: 7. The CDR3 spans 15 residues. Germline V gene sequence: CDR1 MDHEN, CDR2 SYDVKM. The CDR3, as DNA: TGTGCCAGCAGTCGCGACAGGGTCAGCTCCTACGAGCAGTACTTC. Protein sequence: CASSRDRVSSYEQYF.

This rearrangement joins TRBV9 to TRBJ2-3, with 9 bases fitting TRBD2. Losses at the gene ends were 5 bases for V and 0 bases for J; bases not matched to a gene: 19. Germline assignment: CDR1 SGDLS and CDR2 YYNGEE. This CDR3 region has 20 residues. The CDR3 sequence: CASSAARLAGVPLSTDTQYF. The CDR3, as DNA: TGTGCCAGCAGTGCCGCTCGTTTAGCGGGGGTTCCTCTAAGCACAGATACGCAGTATTTT.

The CDR3 here is CASSLTGTGNTIYF. In nucleotides, the CDR3 is TGTGCCAGCAGCTTGACAGGGACTGGAAACACCATATATTTT. The rearrangement uses TRBV11-2 and TRBJ1-3, with TRBD1 matching 7 bases. The trim removed 3 bases at V and 2 bases at J, leaving 1 base unmatched. This CDR3 is 14 amino acids long. CDR1 and CDR2 (germline): SGHAT, FQNNGV.

The J gene is TRBJ2-5, the V gene TRBV2; 9 bases agree with TRBD2. Germline CDR1 is SNHLY and CDR2 is FYNNEI. The CDR3 covers 15 residues. V lost 4 bases to trimming and J lost 1 base; unmatched junction nucleotides: 4. This chain's CDR3 is CASSGSSGGQETQYF. CDR3 nucleotide sequence: TGTGCCAGCAGTGGCAGTAGCGGGGGCCAAGAGACCCAGTACTTC.

The chain uses TRBV5-1 and TRBJ1-2, with D possibly TRBD1 on 6 matching bases. Germline V gene data show CDR1 as SGHRS and CDR2 as YFSETQ. Trimming left V 4 bases short and J 5 bases short, with 18 bases between. This CDR3 spans 15 amino acids. Here the CDR3 reads CASSPGHRSLYGYTF. For the CDR3, the DNA is TGCGCCAGCAGCCCGGGACACAGATCATTATATGGCTACACCTTC.

The rearrangement joins TRBV12-3 or TRBV12-4 to TRBJ2-7, with 8 nucleotides matching TRBD1. This CDR3 comprises 13 residues. V shed 6 bases, J shed 6 bases, and the junction held 7 bases outside the gene matches. CDR3 nucleotides: TGTGCCAGCAGACGCGACAGGGGAGGCGAGCAGTACTTC. Translating gives CASRRDRGGEQYF.

This clone was recorded only once. The chain joins TRBV7-2 to TRBJ1-5; tentative D call: TRBD1 (6 bases). The CDR3 runs 15 residues. Germline V gives CDR1 SGHTA, CDR2 FQGNSA. Trimming cost V 5 bases and J 8 bases, with 19 bases left between them. As DNA, the CDR3 is TGTGCCAGCAGCCCCTTGGCAGGGGAGGGAAAGCCCCAGCATTTT. Translation: CASSPLAGEGKPQHF.

The chain carries TRBV24-1 and TRBJ1-5, with D tentatively TRBD1 (6 bases). Germline values: CDR1 KGHDR, CDR2 SFDVKD. The CDR3 spans 16 residues. Deletions cut 5 bases from V and 2 bases from J, with 15 bases between. The CDR3 loop reads CATSASRGRGNQPQHF. The CDR3 nucleotides are TGTGCCACCAGTGCCAGCAGGGGACGGGGCAATCAGCCCCAGCATTTT.

This chain connects TRBV7-2 to TRBJ2-5, with 7 bases fitting TRBD2. The germline CDR1 and CDR2 sequences are SGHTA and FQGNSA. Trimming removed 4 bases from V and 3 bases from J; junction bases left unmatched: 11. The CDR3 consists of 16 residues. The CDR3 protein is CASSYLPPTSEETQYF. The CDR3 DNA reads TGTGCCAGCAGCTATCTCCCCCCCACTAGCGAAGAGACCCAGTACTTC.

CDR3 protein: CAGAGTPNNQPQHF. Written as DNA, the CDR3 is TGTGCCGGCGCCGGGACACCTAACAATCAGCCCCAGCATTTT. V usage is TRBV6-5 and J usage is TRBJ1-5; possibly TRBD1 for D (6 bases). Trimming stripped 11 bases from V and 3 bases from J, with 17 bases between. The CDR3 has 14 amino acids. Germline CDR1 is MNHEY and CDR2 is SVGAGI.

The genes are TRBV2 and TRBJ1-2; TRBD1 agrees at 8 bases. V shed 4 bases and J 3 bases; nucleotides not matched to a gene: 4. The germline CDR1 and CDR2 sequences are SNHLY and FYNNEI. The CDR3 covers 14 residues. CDR3 DNA sequence: TGTGCCAGCAGTGGGACAGGGTGGGACTATGGCTACACCTTC. Protein sequence: CASSGTGWDYGYTF.

A few counts support this clone. The chain uses TRBV6-1 and TRBJ2-5, with 9 bases that match TRBD2. Germline trimming cut 3 bases from V and 5 bases from J; bases unmatched to any gene: 10. From germline, CDR1 is MNHNS and CDR2 SASEGT. The CDR3 extends over 16 amino acids. CDR3 nucleotides: TGTGCCAGCAGTGATGCACCGGGACTAGCTTGGGAGACCCAGTACTTC. Translating it yields CASSDAPGLAWETQYF.

This chain joins TRBV7-9 and TRBJ2-7; 9 bases are a match to TRBD1. Trimming at V came to 2 bases and at J to 2 bases, leaving 1 base not matched to a gene. The CDR3 contains 14 residues. Germline V gene sequence: CDR1 SEHNR, CDR2 FQNEAQ (reference sequence). The CDR3 reads CASSLRQGAYEQYF. CDR3 DNA: TGTGCCAGCAGCTTACGACAGGGGGCCTACGAGCAGTACTTC.